Listed here are 17 T cell receptor beta chains from one sample, sequenced in a study of cytomegalovirus exposure and HLA in healthy donors. PCR employed 60 Vbeta and 13 Jbeta primers. The assay was immunoSEQ multiplex PCR, and TCRdb's table has in-frame clones only and misses some. The sample lists around 140,000 clones; over 60% were seen once. The sequenced sample consisted of PBMCs. The receptor source for this set is a woman aged 55-75 years in good health and CMV-seronegative.

The V and J genes are TRBV7-9 and TRBJ2-1; TRBD2 matches 9 bases. Trimming removed 2 bases from V and 3 bases from J; junction bases left unmatched: 5. Germline CDR1 reads SEHNR; CDR2 reads FQNEAQ (reference sequence). The CDR3 is 16 residues long. The CDR3 coding sequence is TGTGCCAGCAGCTTACAGCGGGAGGAACGCTACAATGAGCAGTTCTTC. Encoded protein: CASSLQREERYNEQFF.

The V gene is TRBV7-2, the J gene TRBJ2-7; tentatively, D is TRBD1 (5 bases). V was cut by 7 bases and J by 2 bases, with 15 bases left in between. In germline, CDR1 is SGHTA, CDR2 FQGNSA. The CDR3 loop spans 14 amino acids. The CDR3 is CASTRQLRPYEQYF. The CDR3 bases are TGTGCCAGCACCAGACAGTTACGACCCTACGAGCAGTACTTC.

The chain links TRBV11-2 to TRBJ2-7; 10 nucleotides align to TRBD2. The CDR3 sequence is 15 residues long. V lost 5 bases and J lost 3; bases outside the gene matches: 7. CDR1 and CDR2 from the germline V gene are SGHAT and FQNNGV. CDR3 protein: CASSAILAGDYEQYF. The DNA of the CDR3 is TGTGCCAGCAGCGCGATCCTAGCGGGGGACTACGAGCAGTACTTC. The variable domain in full, completed from reference TRBV11-2 and TRBJ2-7, reads EAGVAQSPRYKIIEKRQSVAFWCNPISGHATLYWYQQILGQGPKLLIQFQNNGVVDDSQLPKDRFSAERLKGVDSTLKIQPAKLEDSAVYLCASSAILAGDYEQYFGPGTRLTVT.

The chain joins TRBV7-6 to TRBJ2-3, with 10 bases fitting TRBD2. This CDR3 comprises 18 residues. The trim removed 5 bases at V and 3 bases at J, leaving 14 bases unmatched. CDR1 is SGHVS and CDR2 is FNYEAQ in the germline V gene. The CDR3 region is CASSPIGWATSGTDTQYF. Here the CDR3 DNA reads TGTGCCAGCAGCCCCATAGGGTGGGCGACTAGCGGGACAGATACGCAGTATTTT. Full variable domain (missing parts from reference TRBV7-6 and TRBJ2-3): GAGVSQSPRYKVTKRGQDVALRCDPISGHVSLYWYRQALGQGPEFLTYFNYEAQQDKSGLPNDRFSAERPEGSISTLTIQRTEQRDSAMYRCASSPIGWATSGTDTQYFGPGTRLTVL.

This clone has a handful of counts. The chain's CDR3 is CASSFQGAGANVLTF. CDR3 in DNA: TGTGCCAGCAGTTTTCAGGGGGCCGGGGCCAACGTCCTGACTTTC. V usage is TRBV28 and J usage is TRBJ2-6, with TRBD1 matching over 8 bases. CDR1 is MDHEN and CDR2 is SYDVKM in the germline V gene. CDR3 length: 15 amino acids. V shed 3 bases and J 4 bases; nucleotides not matched to a gene: 2.

In its sample, this clone was seen a few times. V and J are TRBV28 and TRBJ2-6; 8 bases map to TRBD1. V dropped 5 bases and J dropped 2; count of bases not matched to a gene: 2. Per the germline V gene, CDR1 is MDHEN and CDR2 is SYDVKM. CDR3 size: 15 residues. The chain's CDR3 is CASSPTGAGANVLTF. For the CDR3, the DNA is TGTGCCAGCAGTCCGACAGGGGCTGGGGCCAACGTCCTGACTTTC.

The chain uses TRBV9 and TRBJ2-6, with D maybe TRBD1 (5 bases). The germline V gene has CDR1 SGDLS and CDR2 YYNGEE. V lost 4 bases, J lost 3 bases, and 17 bases lay in between. The CDR3 is 17 amino acids. The CDR3 DNA sequence: TGTGCCAGCAGCCCCGGCATGGGCAGGGTTGGGGCCAACGTCCTGACTTTC. Protein: CASSPGMGRVGANVLTF.

This clone was seen a single time. This chain connects TRBV7-2 to TRBJ2-3, with TRBD1 matching over 9 bases. The length of the CDR3 is 15 residues. Per germline, CDR1 SGHTA and CDR2 FQGNSA. V lost 1 base, J lost 9 bases, and 8 bases stayed unmatched. The CDR3 reads CASSLEVNRGQTQYF. The CDR3 DNA is TGTGCCAGCAGCTTAGAGGTGAACAGGGGGCAAACGCAGTATTTT.

The rearrangement joins TRBV19 to TRBJ1-2, with D possibly being TRBD1 (6 bases). The CDR3 runs 19 residues. The V gene's germline CDR1 is LNHDA and CDR2 SQIVND (reference sequence). Trimming removed 0 bases from V and 8 bases from J, with 28 bases in between. The DNA of the CDR3 is TGTGCCAGTAGTATAGATCTCGATCGGGACACCTCCCTTTATAGAGGCTACACCTTC. Encoded protein: CASSIDLDRDTSLYRGYTF.

The chain is built from TRBV7-2 and TRBJ2-5; D remains ambiguous. The CDR3 is made up of 15 amino acids. V gave up 1 base and J gave up 5 bases, with 14 bases separating them. CDR1 is SGHTA and CDR2 is FQGNSA in the germline V gene. The CDR3 sequence: CASSLDFWVGETQYF. The DNA of the CDR3 is TGTGCCAGCAGCTTAGACTTCTGGGTCGGGGAGACCCAGTACTTC. The variable domain in full, completed from reference TRBV7-2 and TRBJ2-5, reads GAGVSQSPSNKVTEKGKDVELRCDPISGHTALYWYRQSLGQGLEFLIYFQGNSAPDKSGLPSDRFSAERTGGSVSTLTIQRTQQEDSAVYLCASSLDFWVGETQYFGPGTRLLVL.

This clone was detected a few times. The rearrangement links TRBV19 to TRBJ1-6; TRBD1 matches 8 bases. The ends lost 9 bases at V and 7 bases at J; junction bases unmatched: 17. In germline, CDR1 is LNHDA, CDR2 SQIVND (reference sequence). This CDR3 comprises 17 residues. CDR3 nucleotides: TGTGCCAGCCGCCGTAGGGCAGGGGGCCTAGAGAATTCACCCCTCCACTTT. Its translation is CASRRRAGGLENSPLHF.

This clone was counted a few times. The J gene is TRBJ2-3, the V gene TRBV5-1, with D perhaps matching TRBD1 (6 bases). Trimming removed 0 bases from V and 6 bases from J, with 14 bases in between. Germline CDR1 SGHRS, CDR2 YFSETQ. The CDR3 consists of 15 residues. CDR3 sequence: CASSLVTGQTDTQYF. The CDR3 region has the DNA TGCGCCAGCAGCTTGGTAACAGGGCAGACGGATACGCAGTATTTT.

The chain couples TRBV5-1 to TRBJ1-4; TRBD1 matches at 8 bases. The CDR3 is made up of 19 amino acids. J gave up 4 bases and V 0 bases, and 14 bases lay outside the gene matches. Germline CDR1 SGHRS, CDR2 YFSETQ. The CDR3 region has the DNA TGCGCCAGCAGCTTGGGGACGGACAGGGCAGTCAAGTTTAATGAAAAACTGTTTTTT. Protein product: CASSLGTDRAVKFNEKLFF.

The chain uses TRBV6-1 and TRBJ1-2; no clear D. The CDR3 runs to 11 residues. Trimming stripped 1 base from V and 12 bases from J, with 9 bases between. Germline values: CDR1 MNHNS, CDR2 SASEGT. For the CDR3, the DNA is TGTGCCAGCAGTGAAGGGGCAGCTAACACCTTC. Translating it yields CASSEGAANTF.

This clone came up once. The chain employs TRBV14 and TRBJ1-1; D remains unclear. CDR3 size: 13 residues. Trimming shortened V by 4 bases and J by 0 bases, and 6 bases separated the two germline ends. Germline CDR1 reads SGHDN; CDR2 reads FVKESK. This chain's CDR3 is CASSPTLNTEAFF. Written as DNA, the CDR3 is TGTGCCAGCAGCCCGACTCTGAACACTGAAGCTTTCTTT.

The chain is built from TRBV2 and TRBJ1-5; D possibly corresponds to TRBD1 (5 bases). The germline CDR1 and CDR2 sequences are SNHLY and FYNNEI. The V end lost 6 bases, the J end lost 3 bases, and 12 bases lay between the germline ends. The CDR3 is made up of 14 amino acids. The CDR3 loop reads CASRGRGSNQPQHF. The CDR3 region has the DNA TGTGCCAGCAGGGGAAGGGGATCCAATCAGCCCCAGCATTTT.

The CDR3 sequence is CASSHASSGANVLTF. Here the CDR3 DNA reads TGTGCCAGCAGCCATGCGAGCTCTGGGGCCAACGTCCTGACTTTC. The chain has TRBV5-5 and TRBJ2-6, with D unclear. Germline-derived CDR1 and CDR2 are SGHKS and YYEKEE (reference sequence). The CDR3 extends over 15 amino acids. The V end was cut by 4 bases, the J end by 0 bases, with 8 bases between.